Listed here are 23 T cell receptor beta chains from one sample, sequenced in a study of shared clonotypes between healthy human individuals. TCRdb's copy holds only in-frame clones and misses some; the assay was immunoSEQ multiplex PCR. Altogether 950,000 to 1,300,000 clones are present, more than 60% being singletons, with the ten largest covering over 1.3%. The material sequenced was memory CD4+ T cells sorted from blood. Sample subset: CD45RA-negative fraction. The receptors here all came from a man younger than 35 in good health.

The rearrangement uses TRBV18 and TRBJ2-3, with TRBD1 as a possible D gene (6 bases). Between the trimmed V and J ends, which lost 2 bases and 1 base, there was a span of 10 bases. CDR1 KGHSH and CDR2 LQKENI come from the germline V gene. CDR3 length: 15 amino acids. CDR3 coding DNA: TGTGCCAGCTCACCAGTAAAGGGGGGCACAGATACGCAGTATTTT. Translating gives CASSPVKGGTDTQYF.

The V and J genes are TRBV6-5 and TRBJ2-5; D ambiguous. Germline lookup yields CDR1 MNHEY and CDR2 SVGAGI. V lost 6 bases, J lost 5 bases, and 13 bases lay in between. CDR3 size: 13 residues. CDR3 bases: TGTGCCAGCAGACCGCTACACGGCGAGACCCAGTACTTC. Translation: CASRPLHGETQYF.

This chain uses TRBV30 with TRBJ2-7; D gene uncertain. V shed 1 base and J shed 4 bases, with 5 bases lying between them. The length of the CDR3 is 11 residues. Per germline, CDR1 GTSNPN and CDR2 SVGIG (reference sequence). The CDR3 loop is CAWSAMYEQYF. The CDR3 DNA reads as TGTGCCTGGAGTGCCATGTACGAGCAGTACTTC.

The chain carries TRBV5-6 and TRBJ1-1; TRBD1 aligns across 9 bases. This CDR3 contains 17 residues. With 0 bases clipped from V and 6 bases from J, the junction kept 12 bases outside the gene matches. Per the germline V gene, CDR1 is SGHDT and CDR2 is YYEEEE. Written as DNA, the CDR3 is TGTGCCAGCAGCTTGGGGGTCTACGTGACAGGGGGAGCTGAAGCTTTCTTT. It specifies CASSLGVYVTGGAEAFF.

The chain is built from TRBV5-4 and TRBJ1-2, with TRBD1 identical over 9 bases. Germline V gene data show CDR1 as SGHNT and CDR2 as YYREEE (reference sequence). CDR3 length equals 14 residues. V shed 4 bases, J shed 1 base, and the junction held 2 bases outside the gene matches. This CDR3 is CASSVDRGNYGYTF. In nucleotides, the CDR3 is TGTGCCAGCAGCGTGGACAGGGGTAACTATGGCTACACCTTC.

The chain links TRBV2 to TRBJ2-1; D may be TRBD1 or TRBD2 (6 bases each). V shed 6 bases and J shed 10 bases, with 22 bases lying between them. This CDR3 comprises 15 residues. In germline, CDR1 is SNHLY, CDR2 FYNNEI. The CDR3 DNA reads TGTGCCAGCAGCCTTGGGGGGCGGACCGGGGGAGAGCAGTTCTTC. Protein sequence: CASSLGGRTGGEQFF.

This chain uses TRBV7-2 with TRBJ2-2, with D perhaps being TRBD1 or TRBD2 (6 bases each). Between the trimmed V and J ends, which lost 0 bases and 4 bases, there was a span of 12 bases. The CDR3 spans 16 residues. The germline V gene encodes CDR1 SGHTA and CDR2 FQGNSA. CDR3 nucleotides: TGTGCCAGCAGCTTAGCCCGGGGGCAGGGCACCGGGGAGCTGTTTTTT. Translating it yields CASSLARGQGTGELFF.

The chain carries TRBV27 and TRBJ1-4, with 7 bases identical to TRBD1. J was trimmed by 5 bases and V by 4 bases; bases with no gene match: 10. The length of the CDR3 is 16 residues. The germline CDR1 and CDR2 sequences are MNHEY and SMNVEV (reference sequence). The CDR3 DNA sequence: TGTGCCAGCAGTTCCATACAGGGGAGGGCGAATGAAAAACTGTTTTTT. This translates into CASSSIQGRANEKLFF.

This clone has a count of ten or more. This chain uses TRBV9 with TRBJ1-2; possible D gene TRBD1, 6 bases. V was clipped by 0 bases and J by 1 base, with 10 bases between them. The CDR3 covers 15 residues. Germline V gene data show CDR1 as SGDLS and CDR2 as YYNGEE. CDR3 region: CASSVDQGHNYGYTF. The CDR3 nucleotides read TGTGCCAGCAGCGTAGACCAGGGACATAACTATGGCTACACCTTC.

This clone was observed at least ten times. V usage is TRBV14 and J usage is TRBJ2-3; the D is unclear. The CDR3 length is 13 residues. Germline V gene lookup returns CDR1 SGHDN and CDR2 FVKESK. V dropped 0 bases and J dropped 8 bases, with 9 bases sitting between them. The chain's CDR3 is CASSQDQASTQYF. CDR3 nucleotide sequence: TGTGCCAGCAGCCAAGATCAAGCAAGTACGCAGTATTTT.

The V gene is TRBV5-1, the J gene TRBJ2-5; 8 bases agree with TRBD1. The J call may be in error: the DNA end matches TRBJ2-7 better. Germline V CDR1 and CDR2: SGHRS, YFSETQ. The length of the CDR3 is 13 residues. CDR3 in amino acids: CASSPDRVNEQYF. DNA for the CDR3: TGCGCCAGCAGCCCGGACAGGGTCAACGAGCAGTACTTC.

The CDR3 DNA reads as TGTGCCAGCAGTTACTCCGGAGGGGCCGGGGCCAACGTCCTGACTTTC. Residues: CASSYSGGAGANVLTF. The chain carries TRBV6-6 and TRBJ2-6, with D perhaps TRBD2 (6 bases). The CDR3 extends over 16 amino acids. V was clipped by 0 bases and J by 4 bases, with 10 bases between them. Germline V gene data show CDR1 as MNHNY and CDR2 as SVGAGI (reference sequence).

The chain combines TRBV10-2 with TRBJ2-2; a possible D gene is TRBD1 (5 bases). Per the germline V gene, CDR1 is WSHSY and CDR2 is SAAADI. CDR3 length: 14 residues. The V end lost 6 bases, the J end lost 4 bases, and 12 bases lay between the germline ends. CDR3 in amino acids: CASRITGRTGELFF. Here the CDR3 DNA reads TGCGCCAGCAGGATTACAGGTCGCACCGGGGAGCTGTTTTTT.

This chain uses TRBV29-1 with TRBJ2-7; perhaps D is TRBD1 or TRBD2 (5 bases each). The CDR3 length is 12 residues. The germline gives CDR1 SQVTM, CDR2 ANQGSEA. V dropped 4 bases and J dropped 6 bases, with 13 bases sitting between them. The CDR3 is CSVVRPGLEQYF. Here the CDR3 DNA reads TGCAGCGTTGTGAGGCCGGGGCTCGAGCAGTACTTC.

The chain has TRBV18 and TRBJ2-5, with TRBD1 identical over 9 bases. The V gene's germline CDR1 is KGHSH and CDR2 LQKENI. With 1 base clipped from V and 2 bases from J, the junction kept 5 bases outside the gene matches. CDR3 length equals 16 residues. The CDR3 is CASSPRAGTGQETQYF. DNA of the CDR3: TGTGCCAGCTCACCACGTGCCGGGACAGGGCAAGAGACCCAGTACTTC.

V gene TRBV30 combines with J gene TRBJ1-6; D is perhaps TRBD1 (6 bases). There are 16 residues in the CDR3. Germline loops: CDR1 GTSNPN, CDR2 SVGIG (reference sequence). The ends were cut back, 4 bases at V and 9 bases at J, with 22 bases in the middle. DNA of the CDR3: TGTGCCTGGACCCCACGGGGGGGGCGTGCAGGTTCACCCCTCCACTTT. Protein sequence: CAWTPRGGRAGSPLHF.

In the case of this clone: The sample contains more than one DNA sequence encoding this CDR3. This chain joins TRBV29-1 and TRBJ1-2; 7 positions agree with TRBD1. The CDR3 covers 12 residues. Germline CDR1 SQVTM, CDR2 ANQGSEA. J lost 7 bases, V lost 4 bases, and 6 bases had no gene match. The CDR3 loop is CSVGQGRGGYTF. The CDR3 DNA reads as TGCAGCGTTGGACAGGGCAGGGGTGGCTACACCTTC.

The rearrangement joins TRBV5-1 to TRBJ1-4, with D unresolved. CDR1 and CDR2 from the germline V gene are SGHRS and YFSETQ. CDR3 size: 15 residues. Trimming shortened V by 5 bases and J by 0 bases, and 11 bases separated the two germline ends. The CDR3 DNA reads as TGCGCCAGCAGTTCAAACAGTGCAACTAATGAAAAACTGTTTTTT. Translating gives CASSSNSATNEKLFF.

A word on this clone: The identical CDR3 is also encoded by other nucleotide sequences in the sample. The CDR3 DNA reads TGTGCCAGCAGGGAAGACAGGGGCAATCAGCCCCAGCATTTT. It codes for CASREDRGNQPQHF. The genes are TRBV6-6 and TRBJ1-5, with TRBD1 identical over 7 bases. CDR3 length equals 14 residues. The germline gives CDR1 MNHNY, CDR2 SVGAGI (reference sequence). V dropped 6 bases and J dropped 2; count of bases not matched to a gene: 4.

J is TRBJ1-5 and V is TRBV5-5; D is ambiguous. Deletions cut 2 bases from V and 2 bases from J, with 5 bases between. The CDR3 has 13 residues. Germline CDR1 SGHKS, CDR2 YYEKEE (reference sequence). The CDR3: CASSFWGNQPQHF. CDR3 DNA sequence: TGTGCCAGCAGCTTCTGGGGCAATCAGCCCCAGCATTTT.

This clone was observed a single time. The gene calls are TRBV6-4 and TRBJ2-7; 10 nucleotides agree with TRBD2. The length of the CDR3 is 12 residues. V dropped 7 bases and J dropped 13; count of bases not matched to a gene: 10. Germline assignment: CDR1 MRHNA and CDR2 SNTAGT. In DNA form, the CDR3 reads TGTGCCAGCAAGATAGCGGGGGGCGCCCTCTACTTC. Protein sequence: CASKIAGGALYF.

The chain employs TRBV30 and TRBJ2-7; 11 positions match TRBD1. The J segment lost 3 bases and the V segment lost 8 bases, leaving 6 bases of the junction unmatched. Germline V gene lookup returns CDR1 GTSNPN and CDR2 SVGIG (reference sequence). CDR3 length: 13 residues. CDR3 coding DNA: TGTGCCGGACAGGGGGCGGTAGGCTACGAGCAGTACTTC. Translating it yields CAGQGAVGYEQYF.

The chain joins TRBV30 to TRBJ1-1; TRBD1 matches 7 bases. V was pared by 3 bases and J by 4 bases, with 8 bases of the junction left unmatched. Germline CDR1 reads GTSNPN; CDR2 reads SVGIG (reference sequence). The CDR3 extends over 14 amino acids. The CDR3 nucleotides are TGTGCCTGGAGACAAAGGGGGACAGTCACTGAAGCTTTCTTT. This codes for CAWRQRGTVTEAFF.